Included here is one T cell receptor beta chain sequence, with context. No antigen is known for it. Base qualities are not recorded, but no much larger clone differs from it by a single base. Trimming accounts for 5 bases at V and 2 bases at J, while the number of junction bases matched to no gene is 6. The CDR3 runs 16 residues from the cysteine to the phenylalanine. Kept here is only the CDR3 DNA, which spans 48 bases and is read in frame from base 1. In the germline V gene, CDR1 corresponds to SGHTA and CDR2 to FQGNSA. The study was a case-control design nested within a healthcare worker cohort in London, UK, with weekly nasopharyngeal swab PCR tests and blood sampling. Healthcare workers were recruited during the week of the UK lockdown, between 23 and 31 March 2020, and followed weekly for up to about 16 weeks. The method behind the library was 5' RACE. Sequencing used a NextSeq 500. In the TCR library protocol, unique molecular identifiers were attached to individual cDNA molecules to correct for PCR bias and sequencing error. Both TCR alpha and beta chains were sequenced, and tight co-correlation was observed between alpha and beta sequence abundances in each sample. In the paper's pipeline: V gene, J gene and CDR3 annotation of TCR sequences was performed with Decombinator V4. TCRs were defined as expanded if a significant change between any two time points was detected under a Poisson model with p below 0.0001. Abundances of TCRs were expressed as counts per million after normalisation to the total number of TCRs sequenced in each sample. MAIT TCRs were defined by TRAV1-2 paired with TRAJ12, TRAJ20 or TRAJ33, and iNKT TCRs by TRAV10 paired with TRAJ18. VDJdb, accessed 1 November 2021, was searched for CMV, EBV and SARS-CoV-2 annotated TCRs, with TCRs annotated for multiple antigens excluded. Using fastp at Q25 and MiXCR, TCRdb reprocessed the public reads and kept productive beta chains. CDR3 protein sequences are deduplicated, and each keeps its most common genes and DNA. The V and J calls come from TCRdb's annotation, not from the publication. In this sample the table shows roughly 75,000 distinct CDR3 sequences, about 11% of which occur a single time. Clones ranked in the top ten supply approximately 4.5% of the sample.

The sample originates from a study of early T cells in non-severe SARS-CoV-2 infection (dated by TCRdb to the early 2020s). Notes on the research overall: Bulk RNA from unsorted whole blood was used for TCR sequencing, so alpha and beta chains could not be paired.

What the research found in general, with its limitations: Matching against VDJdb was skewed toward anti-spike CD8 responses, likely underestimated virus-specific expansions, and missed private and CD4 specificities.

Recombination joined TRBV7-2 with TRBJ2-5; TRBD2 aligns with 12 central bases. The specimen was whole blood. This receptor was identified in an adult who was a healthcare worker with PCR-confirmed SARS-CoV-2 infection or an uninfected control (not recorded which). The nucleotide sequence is TGTGCCAGCAGCCCGGGACTAGCGGGTCAACAAGAGACCCAGTACTTC. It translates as CASSPGLAGQQETQYF. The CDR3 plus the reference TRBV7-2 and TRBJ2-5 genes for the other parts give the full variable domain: GAGVSQSPSNKVTEKGKDVELRCDPISGHTALYWYRQSLGQGLEFLIYFQGNSAPDKSGLPSDRFSAERTGGSVSTLTIQRTQQEDSAVYLCASSPGLAGQQETQYFGPGTRLLVL.